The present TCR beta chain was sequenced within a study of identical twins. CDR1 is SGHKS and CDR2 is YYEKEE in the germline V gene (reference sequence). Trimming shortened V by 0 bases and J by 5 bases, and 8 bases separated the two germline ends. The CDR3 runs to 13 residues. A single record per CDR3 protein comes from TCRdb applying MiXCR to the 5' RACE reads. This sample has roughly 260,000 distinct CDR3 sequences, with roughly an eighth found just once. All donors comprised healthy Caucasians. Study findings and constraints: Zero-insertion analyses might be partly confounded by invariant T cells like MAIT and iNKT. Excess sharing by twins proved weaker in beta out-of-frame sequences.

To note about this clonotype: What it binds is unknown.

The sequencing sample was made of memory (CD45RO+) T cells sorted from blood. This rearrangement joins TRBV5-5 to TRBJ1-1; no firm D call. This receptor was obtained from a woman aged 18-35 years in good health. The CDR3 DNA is TGTGCCAGCAGCTTGGTAGGGAAAACTGAAGCTTTCTTT. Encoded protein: CASSLVGKTEAFF.